This TCR beta chain is from a study of Ad26.COV2.S vaccination and SARS-CoV-2 variants. Here immunoSEQ multiplex PCR was the method, and the copy in TCRdb shows in-frame clones only, minus some. The sample records 450,000 to 550,000 clones, nearly 90% being singletons. V was pared by 5 bases and J by 7 bases, with 24 bases between. This CDR3 region has 17 residues. Germline lookup yields CDR1 MNHNY and CDR2 SVGAGI (reference sequence). Study observations and caveats: Relative to placebo recipients, vaccine recipients exhibited elevated spike-specific TCR breadth.

Noted treatment: some 20 received Ad26.COV2.S at low or high dose, single or two shots; about 5 received placebo; per-sample allocation not given. Vaccine and placebo recipients were sampled on day 63 after the first injection. This clone showed up just a few times. The antigen is not known. This sample comprised peripheral blood, obtained in a trial of Ad26.COV2.S vaccine versus placebo. This TCR was recovered from a person between 18 and 65 years old who received the Ad26.COV2.S COVID-19 vaccine or a placebo. The chain is built from TRBV6-6 and TRBJ1-5; D uncertain. The CDR3: CASSHLPTSPAGQPQHF. CDR3 sequence (DNA): TGTGCCAGCAGTCACCTCCCAACGAGCCCGGCGGGCCAGCCCCAGCATTTT.